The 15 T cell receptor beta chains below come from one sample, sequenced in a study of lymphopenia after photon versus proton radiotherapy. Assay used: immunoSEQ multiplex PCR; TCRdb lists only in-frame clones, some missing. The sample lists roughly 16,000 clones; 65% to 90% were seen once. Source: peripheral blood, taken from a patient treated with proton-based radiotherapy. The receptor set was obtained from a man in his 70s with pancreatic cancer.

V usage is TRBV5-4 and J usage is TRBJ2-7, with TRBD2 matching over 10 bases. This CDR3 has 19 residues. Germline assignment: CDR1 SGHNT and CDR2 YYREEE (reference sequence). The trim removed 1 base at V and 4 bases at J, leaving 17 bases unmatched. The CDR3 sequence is CASSLFRRGLAPLGYEQYF. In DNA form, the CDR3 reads TGTGCCAGCAGCTTGTTCAGGAGGGGACTAGCGCCCTTAGGGTACGAGCAGTACTTC.

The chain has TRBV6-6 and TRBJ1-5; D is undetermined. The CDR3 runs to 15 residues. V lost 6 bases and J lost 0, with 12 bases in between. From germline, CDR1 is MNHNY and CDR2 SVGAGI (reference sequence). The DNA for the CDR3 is TGTGCCAGCAGAAACATGCGTTATAGCAATCAGCCCCAGCATTTT. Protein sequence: CASRNMRYSNQPQHF.

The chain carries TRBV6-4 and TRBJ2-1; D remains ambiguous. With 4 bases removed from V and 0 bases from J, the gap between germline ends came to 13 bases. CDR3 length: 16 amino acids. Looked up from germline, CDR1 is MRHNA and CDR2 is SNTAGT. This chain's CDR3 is CASSAELASSYNEQFF. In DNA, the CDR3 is TGTGCCAGCAGTGCCGAACTCGCGAGCTCCTACAATGAGCAGTTCTTC.

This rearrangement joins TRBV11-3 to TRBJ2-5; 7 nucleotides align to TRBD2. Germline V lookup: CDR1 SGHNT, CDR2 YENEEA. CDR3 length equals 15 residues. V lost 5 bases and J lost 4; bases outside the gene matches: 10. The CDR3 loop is CASSAELARRETQYF. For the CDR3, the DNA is TGTGCCAGCAGCGCAGAACTAGCGAGGCGAGAGACCCAGTACTTC.

CDR3 sequence reads: CASSYGDRRSGNTIYF. CDR3 in DNA: TGTGCCAGCAGTTACGGTGACAGACGCTCTGGAAACACCATATATTTT. The V call is TRBV2, the J call TRBJ1-3, with D tentatively TRBD1 (5 bases). Germline V gene lookup returns CDR1 SNHLY and CDR2 FYNNEI. The CDR3 extends over 16 amino acids. With 5 bases removed from V and 0 bases from J, the gap between germline ends came to 14 bases.

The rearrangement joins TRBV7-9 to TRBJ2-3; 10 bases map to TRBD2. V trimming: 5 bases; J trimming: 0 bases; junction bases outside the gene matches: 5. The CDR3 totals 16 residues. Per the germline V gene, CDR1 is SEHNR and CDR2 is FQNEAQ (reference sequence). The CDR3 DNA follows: TGTGCCAGCAGCCTTAAGCGGGGGGGCAGCACAGATACGCAGTATTTT. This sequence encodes CASSLKRGGSTDTQYF.

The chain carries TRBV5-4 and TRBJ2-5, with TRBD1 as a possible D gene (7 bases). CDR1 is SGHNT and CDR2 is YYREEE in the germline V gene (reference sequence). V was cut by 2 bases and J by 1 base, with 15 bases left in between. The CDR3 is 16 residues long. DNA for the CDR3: TGTGCCAGCAGCTTCCAACAGGGGACTTCCCAAGAGACCCAGTACTTC. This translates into CASSFQQGTSQETQYF.

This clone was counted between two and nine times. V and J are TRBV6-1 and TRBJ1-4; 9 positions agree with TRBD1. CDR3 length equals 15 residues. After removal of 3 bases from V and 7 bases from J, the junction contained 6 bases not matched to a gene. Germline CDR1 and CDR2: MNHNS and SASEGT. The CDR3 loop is CASSDSGTGFEKLFF. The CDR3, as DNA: TGTGCCAGCAGTGACTCCGGGACAGGGTTTGAAAAACTGTTTTTT.

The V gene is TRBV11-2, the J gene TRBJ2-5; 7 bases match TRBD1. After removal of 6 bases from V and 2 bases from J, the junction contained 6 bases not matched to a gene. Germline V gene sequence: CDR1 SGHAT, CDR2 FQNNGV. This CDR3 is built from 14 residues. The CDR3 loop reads CASSVDRAQETQYF. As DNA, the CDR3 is TGTGCCAGCAGTGTCGACAGGGCGCAAGAGACCCAGTACTTC.

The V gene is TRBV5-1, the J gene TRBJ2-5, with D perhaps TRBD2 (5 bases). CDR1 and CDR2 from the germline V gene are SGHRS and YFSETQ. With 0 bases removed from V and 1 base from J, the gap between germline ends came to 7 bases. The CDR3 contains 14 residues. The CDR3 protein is CASSLGGSQETQYF. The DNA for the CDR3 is TGCGCCAGCAGCTTGGGTGGGAGCCAAGAGACCCAGTACTTC.

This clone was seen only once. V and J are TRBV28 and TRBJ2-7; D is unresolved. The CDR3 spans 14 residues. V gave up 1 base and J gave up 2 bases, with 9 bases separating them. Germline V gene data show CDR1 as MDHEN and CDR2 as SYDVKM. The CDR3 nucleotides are TGTGCCAGCAGTTTATTTGGAGTTACCTACGAGCAGTACTTC. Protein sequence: CASSLFGVTYEQYF.

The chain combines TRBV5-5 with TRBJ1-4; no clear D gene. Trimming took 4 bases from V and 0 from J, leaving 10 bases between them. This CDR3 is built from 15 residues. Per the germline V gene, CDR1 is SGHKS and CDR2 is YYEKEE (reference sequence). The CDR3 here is CASSQRIATNEKLFF. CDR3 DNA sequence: TGTGCCAGCAGCCAAAGAATTGCAACTAATGAAAAACTGTTTTTT.

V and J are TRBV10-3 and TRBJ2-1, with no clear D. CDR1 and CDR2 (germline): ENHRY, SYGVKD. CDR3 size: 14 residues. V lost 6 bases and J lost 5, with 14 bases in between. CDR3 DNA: TGTGCCATCAGGGGTCGGAACGAAAACAATGAGCAGTTCTTC. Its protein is CAIRGRNENNEQFF.

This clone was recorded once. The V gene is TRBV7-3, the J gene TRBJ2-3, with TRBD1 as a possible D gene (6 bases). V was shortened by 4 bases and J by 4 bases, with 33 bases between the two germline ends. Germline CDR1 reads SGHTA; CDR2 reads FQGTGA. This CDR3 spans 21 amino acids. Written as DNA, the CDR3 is TGTGCCAGCAGCTCCACCCGTGCGTTTGGGGTTGGAAACACAGGGTCAGATACGCAGTATTTT. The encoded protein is CASSSTRAFGVGNTGSDTQYF.

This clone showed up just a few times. CDR3 sequence (DNA): TGCGCCAGCAGCTTAGAACAGAGACCATCAGATACGCAGTATTTT. It is translated as CASSLEQRPSDTQYF. The chain joins TRBV5-1 to TRBJ2-3; D is undetermined. Germline CDR1 and CDR2: SGHRS and YFSETQ. CDR3 length: 15 amino acids. Trimming took 2 bases from V and 4 from J, leaving 14 bases between them.